This T cell receptor (beta chain) was documented in a study of blood T cell repertoires in COVID-19. Whole-study context: The study drew acute and convalescent COVID-19 samples from the United States, Italy and Spain.

Study processing details: Estimated nucleated cell counts came from reference gene primer amplification. Data came from immunoSEQ multiplex PCR; TCRdb stores just in-frame clones and leaves some out. V and J calls and clone size are those listed in that table; D and trimming were worked out from the DNA. The sample yields over 35,000 clones, about 90% seen once. The germline V gene encodes CDR1 SNHLY and CDR2 FYNNEI. The CDR3 runs 18 residues. Unmatched junction bases numbered 12, after V lost 6 bases and J lost 4 bases. This clonotype originated in a man aged 45 to 65 with active COVID-19. The sequenced sample was peripheral blood. The genes are TRBV2 and TRBJ2-3, with 14 bases aligning to TRBD2. The CDR3 DNA is TGTGCCAGCAGACAGGGACTAGCGGGAGAATTTACGCCAGATACGCAGTATTTT. It encodes CASRQGLAGEFTPDTQYF. Together with reference TRBV2 and TRBJ2-3, the CDR3 gives the full variable domain: EPEVTQTPSHQVTQMGQEVILRCVPISNHLYFYWYRQILGQKVEFLVSFYNNEISEKSEIFDDQFSVERPDGSNFTLKIRSTKLEDSAMYFCASRQGLAGEFTPDTQYFGPGTRLTVL.